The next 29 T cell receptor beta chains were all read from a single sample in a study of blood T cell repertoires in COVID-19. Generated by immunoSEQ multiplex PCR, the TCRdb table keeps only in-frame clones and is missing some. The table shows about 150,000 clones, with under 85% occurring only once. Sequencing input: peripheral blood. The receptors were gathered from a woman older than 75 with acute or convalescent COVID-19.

This chain's CDR3 is CASSLDPGLLNTIYF. DNA of the CDR3: TGCGCCAGCAGCTTGGATCCAGGGTTATTGAACACCATATATTTT. This chain connects TRBV5-1 to TRBJ1-3, with a weak D call TRBD1 (5 bases). The CDR3 totals 15 residues. Trimming cost V 0 bases and J 7 bases, with 14 bases left between them. In germline, CDR1 is SGHRS, CDR2 YFSETQ.

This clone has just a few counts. CDR3 sequence (DNA): TGTGCCAGCAGTTCCCCCGGACTAGCGGGGGGGAAGGATGAGCAGTTCTTC. Protein product: CASSSPGLAGGKDEQFF. This chain connects TRBV28 to TRBJ2-1; 15 bases fit TRBD2. The CDR3 has 17 amino acids. Germline CDR1 reads MDHEN; CDR2 reads SYDVKM. V gave up 4 bases and J gave up 8 bases; unmatched junction bases: 9.

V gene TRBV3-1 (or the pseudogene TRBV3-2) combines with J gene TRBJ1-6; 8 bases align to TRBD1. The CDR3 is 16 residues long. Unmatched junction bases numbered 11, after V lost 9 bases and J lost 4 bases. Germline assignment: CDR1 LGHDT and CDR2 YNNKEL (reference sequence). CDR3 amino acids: CASSTSGQAYNSPLHF. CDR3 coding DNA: TGTGCCAGTTCTACCTCGGGACAGGCGTATAATTCACCCCTCCACTTT.

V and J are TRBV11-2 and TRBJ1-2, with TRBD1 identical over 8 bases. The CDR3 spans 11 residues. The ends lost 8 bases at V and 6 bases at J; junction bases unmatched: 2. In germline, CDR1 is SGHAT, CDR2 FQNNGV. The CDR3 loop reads CASGQGNGYTF. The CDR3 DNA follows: TGTGCCAGCGGACAGGGCAATGGCTACACCTTC.

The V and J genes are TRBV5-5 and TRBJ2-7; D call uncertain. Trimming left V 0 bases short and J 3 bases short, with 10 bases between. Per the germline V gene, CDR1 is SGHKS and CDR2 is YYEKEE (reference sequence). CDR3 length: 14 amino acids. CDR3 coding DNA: TGTGCCAGCAGCTTGGTTGGCGGAAGCTACGAGCAGTACTTC. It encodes CASSLVGGSYEQYF.

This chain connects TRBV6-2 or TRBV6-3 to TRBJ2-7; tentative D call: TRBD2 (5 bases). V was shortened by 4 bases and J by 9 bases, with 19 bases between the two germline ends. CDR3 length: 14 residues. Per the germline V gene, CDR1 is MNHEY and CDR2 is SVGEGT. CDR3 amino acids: CASSSHSGRVWQYF. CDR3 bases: TGTGCCAGCAGTTCTCACAGCGGTCGCGTTTGGCAGTACTTC.

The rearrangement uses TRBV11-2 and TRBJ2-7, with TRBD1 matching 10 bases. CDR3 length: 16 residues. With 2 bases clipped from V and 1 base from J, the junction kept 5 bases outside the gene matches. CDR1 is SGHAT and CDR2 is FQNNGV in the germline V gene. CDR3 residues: CASSLPRQGASYEQYF. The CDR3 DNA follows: TGTGCCAGCAGCTTACCTAGACAGGGGGCGTCCTACGAGCAGTACTTC.

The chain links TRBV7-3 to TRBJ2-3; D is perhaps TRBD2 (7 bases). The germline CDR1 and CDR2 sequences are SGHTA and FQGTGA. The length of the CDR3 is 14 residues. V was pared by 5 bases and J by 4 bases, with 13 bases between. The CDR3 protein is CASSAGGPADTQYF. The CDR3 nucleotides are TGTGCCAGCAGCGCCGGGGGGCCCGCAGATACGCAGTATTTT.

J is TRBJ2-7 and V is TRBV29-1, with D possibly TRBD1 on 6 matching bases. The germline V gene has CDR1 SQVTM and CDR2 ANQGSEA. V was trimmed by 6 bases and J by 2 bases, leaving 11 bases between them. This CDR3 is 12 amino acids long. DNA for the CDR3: TGCAGCGTGACAGGAGACACCTACGAGCAGTACTTC. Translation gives CSVTGDTYEQYF.

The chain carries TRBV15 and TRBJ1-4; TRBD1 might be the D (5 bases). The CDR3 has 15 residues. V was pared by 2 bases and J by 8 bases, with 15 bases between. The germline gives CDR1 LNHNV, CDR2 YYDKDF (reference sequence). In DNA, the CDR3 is TGTGCCACCAGCAGAAACATTGGGGAGGGGGAAAAACTGTTTTTT. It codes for CATSRNIGEGEKLFF.

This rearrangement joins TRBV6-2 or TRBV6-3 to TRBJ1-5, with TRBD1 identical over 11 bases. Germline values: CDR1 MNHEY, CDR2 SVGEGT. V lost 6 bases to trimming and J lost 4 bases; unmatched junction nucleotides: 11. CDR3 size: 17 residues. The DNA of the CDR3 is TGTGCCAGCAGCCCTACCGGACAGGGGGCAAGGAATCAGCCCCAGCATTTT. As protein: CASSPTGQGARNQPQHF.

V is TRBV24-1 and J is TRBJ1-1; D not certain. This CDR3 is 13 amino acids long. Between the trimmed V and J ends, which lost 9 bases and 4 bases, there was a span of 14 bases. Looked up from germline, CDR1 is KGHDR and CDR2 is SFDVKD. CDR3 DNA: TGTGCCACCCGCCGATCTGAGGGCACTGAAGCTTTCTTT. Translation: CATRRSEGTEAFF.

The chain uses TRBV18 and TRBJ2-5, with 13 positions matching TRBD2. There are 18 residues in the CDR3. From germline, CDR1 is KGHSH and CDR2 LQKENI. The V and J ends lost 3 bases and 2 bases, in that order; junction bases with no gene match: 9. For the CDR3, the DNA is TGTGCCAGCTCACCCTCGACTAGCGGGGGGAAACTACAAGAGACCCAGTACTTC. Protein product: CASSPSTSGGKLQETQYF.

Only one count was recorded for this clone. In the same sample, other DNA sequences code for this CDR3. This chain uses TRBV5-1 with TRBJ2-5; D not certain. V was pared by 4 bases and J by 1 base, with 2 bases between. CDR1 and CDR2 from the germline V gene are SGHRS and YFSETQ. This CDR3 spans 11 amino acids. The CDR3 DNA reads TGCGCCAGCAGCCTCCAAGAGACCCAGTACTTC. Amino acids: CASSLQETQYF.

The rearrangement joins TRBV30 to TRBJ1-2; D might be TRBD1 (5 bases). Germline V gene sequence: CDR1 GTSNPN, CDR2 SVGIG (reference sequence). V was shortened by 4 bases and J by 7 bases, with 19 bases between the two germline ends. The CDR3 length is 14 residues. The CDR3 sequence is CAWTRQWMFGGYTF. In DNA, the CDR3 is TGTGCCTGGACCCGACAGTGGATGTTCGGTGGCTACACCTTC.

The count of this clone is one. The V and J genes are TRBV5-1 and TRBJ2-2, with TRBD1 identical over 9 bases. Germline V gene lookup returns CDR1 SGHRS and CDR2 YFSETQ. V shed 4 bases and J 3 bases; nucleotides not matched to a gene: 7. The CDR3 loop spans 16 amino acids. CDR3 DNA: TGCGCCAGCAGCCTCCACGACAGGGGGTACACCGGGGAGCTGTTTTTT. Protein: CASSLHDRGYTGELFF.

This CDR3 reads CASSIDNSGRARETQYF. In DNA, the CDR3 is TGTGCCAGTAGTATAGACAATAGCGGGAGGGCCCGAGAGACCCAGTACTTC. The chain couples TRBV19 to TRBJ2-5, with TRBD2 matching 11 bases. CDR1 LNHDA and CDR2 SQIVND come from the germline V gene (reference sequence). The CDR3 extends over 17 amino acids. J gave up 4 bases and V 0 bases, and 7 bases lay outside the gene matches.

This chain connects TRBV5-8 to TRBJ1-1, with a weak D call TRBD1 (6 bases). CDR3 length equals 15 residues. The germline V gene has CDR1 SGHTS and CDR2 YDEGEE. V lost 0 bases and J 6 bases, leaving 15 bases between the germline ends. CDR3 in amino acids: CASSLGSGAMPEAFF. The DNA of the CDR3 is TGTGCCAGCAGCTTGGGTTCAGGGGCTATGCCTGAAGCTTTCTTT. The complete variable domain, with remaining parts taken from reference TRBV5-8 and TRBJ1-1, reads EAGVTQSPTHLIKTRGQQATLRCSPISGHTSVYWYQQALGLGLQFLLWYDEGEERNRGNFPPRFSGRQFPNYSSELNVNALELEDSALYLCASSLGSGAMPEAFFGQGTRLTVV.

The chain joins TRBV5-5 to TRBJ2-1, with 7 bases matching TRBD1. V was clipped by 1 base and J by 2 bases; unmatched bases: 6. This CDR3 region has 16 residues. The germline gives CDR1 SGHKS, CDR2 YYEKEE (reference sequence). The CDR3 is CASSLRDSRPYNEQFF. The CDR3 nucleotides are TGTGCCAGCAGCTTGAGGGACAGCAGACCCTACAATGAGCAGTTCTTC.

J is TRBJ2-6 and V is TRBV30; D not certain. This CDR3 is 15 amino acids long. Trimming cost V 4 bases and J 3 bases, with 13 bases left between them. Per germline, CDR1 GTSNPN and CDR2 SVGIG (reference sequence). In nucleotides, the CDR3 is TGTGCCTGGACAGAACCACCTCATGGGGCCAACGTCCTGACTTTC. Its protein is CAWTEPPHGANVLTF. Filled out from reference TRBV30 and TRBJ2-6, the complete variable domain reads SQTIHQWPATLVQPVGSPLSLECTVEGTSNPNLYWYRQAAGRGLQLLFYSVGIGQISSEVPQNLSASRPQDRQFILSSKKLLLSDSGFYLCAWTEPPHGANVLTFGAGSRLTVL.

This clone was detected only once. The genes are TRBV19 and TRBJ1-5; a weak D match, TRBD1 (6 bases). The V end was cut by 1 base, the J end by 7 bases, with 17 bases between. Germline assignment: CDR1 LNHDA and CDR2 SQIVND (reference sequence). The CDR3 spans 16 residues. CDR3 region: CASSIVQGHSRQPQHF. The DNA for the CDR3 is TGTGCCAGTAGTATAGTTCAGGGGCACTCGAGACAGCCCCAGCATTTT.

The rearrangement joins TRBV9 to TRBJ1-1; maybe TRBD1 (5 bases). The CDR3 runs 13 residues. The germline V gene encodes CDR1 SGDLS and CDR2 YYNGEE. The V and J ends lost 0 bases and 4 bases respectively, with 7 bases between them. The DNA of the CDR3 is TGTGCCAGCAGCGTAGGTCAGGGCACTGAAGCTTTCTTT. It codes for CASSVGQGTEAFF.

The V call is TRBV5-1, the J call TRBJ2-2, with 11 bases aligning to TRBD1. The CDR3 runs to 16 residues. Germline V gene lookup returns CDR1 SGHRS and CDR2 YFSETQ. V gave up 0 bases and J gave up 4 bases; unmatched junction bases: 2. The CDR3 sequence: CASSLAGQGGTGELFF. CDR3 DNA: TGCGCCAGCAGCTTGGCGGGACAGGGGGGCACCGGGGAGCTGTTTTTT.

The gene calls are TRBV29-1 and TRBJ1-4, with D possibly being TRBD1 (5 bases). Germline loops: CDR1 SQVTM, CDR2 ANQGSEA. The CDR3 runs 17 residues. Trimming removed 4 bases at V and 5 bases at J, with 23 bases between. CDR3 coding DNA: TGCAGCGTTGTGGCAACAGGTTTCGGGAGTCTAAATGAAAAACTGTTTTTT. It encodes CSVVATGFGSLNEKLFF.

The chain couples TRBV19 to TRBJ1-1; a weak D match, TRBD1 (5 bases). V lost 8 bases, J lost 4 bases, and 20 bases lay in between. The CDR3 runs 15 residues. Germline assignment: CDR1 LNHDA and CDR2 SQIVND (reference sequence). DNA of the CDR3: TGTGCCAGTTCGGGGGGGTCCCAGGTCGGCACTGAAGCTTTCTTT. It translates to CASSGGSQVGTEAFF.

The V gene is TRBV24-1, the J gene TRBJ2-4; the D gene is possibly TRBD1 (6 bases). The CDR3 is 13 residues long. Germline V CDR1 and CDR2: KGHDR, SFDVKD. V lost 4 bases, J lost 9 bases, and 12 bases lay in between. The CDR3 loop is CATSDSLGGIQYF. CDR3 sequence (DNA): TGTGCCACCAGTGACTCACTAGGGGGCATTCAGTACTTC.

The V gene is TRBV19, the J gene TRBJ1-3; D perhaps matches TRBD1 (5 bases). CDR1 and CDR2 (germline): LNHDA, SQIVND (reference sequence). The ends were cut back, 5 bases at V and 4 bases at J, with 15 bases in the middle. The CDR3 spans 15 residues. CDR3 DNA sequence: TGTGCCAGTAGTTCGCTCGGGGGGATGGGAAACACCATATATTTT. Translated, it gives CASSSLGGMGNTIYF.

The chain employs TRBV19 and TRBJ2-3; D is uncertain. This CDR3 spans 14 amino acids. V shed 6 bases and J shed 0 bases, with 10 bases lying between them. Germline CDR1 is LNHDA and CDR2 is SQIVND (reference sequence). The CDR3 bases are TGTGCCAGTAGCAACGGTTATAGCACAGATACGCAGTATTTT. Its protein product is CASSNGYSTDTQYF.

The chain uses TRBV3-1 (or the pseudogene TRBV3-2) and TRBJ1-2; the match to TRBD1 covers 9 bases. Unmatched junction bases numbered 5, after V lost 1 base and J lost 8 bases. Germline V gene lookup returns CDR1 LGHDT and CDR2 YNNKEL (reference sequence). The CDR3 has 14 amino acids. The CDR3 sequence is CASSQVRDRAGYTF. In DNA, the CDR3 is TGTGCCAGCAGCCAAGTCCGGGACAGGGCGGGCTACACCTTC.